This T cell receptor (beta chain) appears in the sequencing data of a study of blood T cells in healthy people across ages. The CDR3 consists of 14 residues. Germline CDR1 reads LNHNV; CDR2 reads YYDKDF (reference sequence). The use of a sample-barcoded 5' primer and a J-beta primer mix characterized a second PCR of roughly 6 to 11 cycles. TCRdb fed the 5' RACE reads into MiXCR, producing one record per CDR3 protein. Here the sample spans over 1,500,000 distinct CDR3 sequences, roughly 49% being singletons. The source is a woman in her forties in good health. The source material was blood. V is TRBV15 and J is TRBJ2-4, with 8 bases fitting TRBD1. With the DNA end fitting TRBJ2-7 better, the J assignment may be wrong. The CDR3: CATSARTGINEQYF. The CDR3 DNA reads as TGTGCCACCAGCGCGCGGACAGGGATCAACGAGCAGTACTTC.